This T cell receptor beta chain was observed in a study of shared clonotypes between healthy human individuals. In regard to this clone: Its antigen is unidentified.

Using immunoSEQ multiplex PCR, the repertoire was profiled, and TCRdb retains in-frame clones only, with some absent. The table records millions of clones, about 92% of them present only once. CDR1 and CDR2 (germline): SGHTA, FQGNSA. Trimming at V came to 3 bases and at J to 5 bases, leaving 4 bases not matched to a gene. The CDR3 spans 16 residues. Study outcomes and limitations: Sequencing depth was a factor that was expected to affect clonotype sharing among donors.

The receptor was derived from a man aged 18 to 29 in good health. Sequenced material: naive CD4+ T cells sorted from blood. The subset here: CD45RA+ positively selected. V gene TRBV7-2 combines with J gene TRBJ2-7; TRBD2 matches 16 bases. CDR3 sequence (DNA): TGTGCCAGCAGCTTGGGACTAGCGGGAGGGACCCACGAGCAGTACTTC. Its translation is CASSLGLAGGTHEQYF.